This section outlines one T cell receptor beta chain sequence together with its context. The entry originates in a study of blood T cell repertoires in COVID-19. Study details: Material from acute and convalescent COVID-19 was sourced from the United States, Italy and Spain. Nucleic acid was either cDNA or gDNA, and it came from T cells, B-cell-depleted T cells, or PBMCs.

This CDR3 has 16 residues. V was clipped by 1 base and J by 2 bases, with 15 bases between them. Germline assignment: CDR1 SGHTA and CDR2 FQGNSA. Authors' methods: Quantification of nucleated cells was approximated via reference gene primer amplification. This table comes from immunoSEQ multiplex PCR, and its TCRdb copy is limited to in-frame clones, with some not included. V and J calls and clone size come straight from that table; D and trimming were deduced from the DNA. The sample records roughly 150,000 clones, roughly nine tenths being singletons. Sequenced material: peripheral blood. This sequence was found in a man in his sixties with acute or convalescent COVID-19. The gene calls are TRBV7-2 and TRBJ2-7, with a possible D match to TRBD2 (6 bases). The CDR3 nucleotides are TGTGCCAGCAGCTTAGGCGGTGGAGGGGCGGCCTACGAGCAGTACTTC. Its protein is CASSLGGGGAAYEQYF.